These 9 T cell receptor beta chains were all obtained from the same sample, sequenced in a study of tumor-infiltrating lymphocytes in oesophageal squamous cell carcinoma. TCRdb called the PCR reads again in MiXCR, with one record for every CDR3 protein. This sample has 9,500 to 13,000 distinct CDR3 sequences, with approximately 50% found just once. What was sequenced was esophageal tumor tissue. The receptors were sampled from a female donor with esophageal squamous cell carcinoma.

This clonotype was seen only once. The gene calls are TRBV7-4 and TRBJ2-3, with D uncertain. Looked up from germline, CDR1 is SGHVT and CDR2 is SQSDAQ. V was shortened by 5 bases and J by 5 bases, with 8 bases between the two germline ends. The CDR3 runs to 12 residues. CDR3 loop: CASSRLEDTQYF. CDR3 nucleotide sequence: TGTGCCAGCAGCCGACTGGAAGATACGCAGTATTTT. The full variable domain, with the rest looked up from reference TRBV7-4 and TRBJ2-3, is GAGVSQSPRYKVAKRGRDVALRCDSISGHVTLYWYRQTLGQGSEVLTYSQSDAQRDKSGRPSGRFSAERPERSVSTLKIQRTEQGDSAVYLCASSRLEDTQYFGPGTRLTVL.

This clonotype showed up just a few times. The gene calls are TRBV7-2 and TRBJ2-5, with TRBD2 identical over 7 bases. The J call is uncertain, as TRBJ2-1 better fits the DNA end. The germline gives CDR1 SGHTA, CDR2 FQGNSA. This CDR3 comprises 13 residues. CDR3 amino acids: CASSLRGGHEQFF. The CDR3 nucleotides read TGTGCCAGCAGCTTAAGGGGAGGGCATGAGCAGTTCTTC.

This clonotype occurred many times. This chain connects TRBV28 to TRBJ1-5; 7 positions match TRBD1. Germline values: CDR1 MDHEN, CDR2 SYDVKM. This CDR3 is 16 amino acids long. V was clipped by 1 base and J by 5 bases; unmatched bases: 8. The CDR3 coding sequence is TGTGCCAGCAGTTTATATTCAGGGGGTGTCTATCAGCCCCAGCATTTT. It encodes CASSLYSGGVYQPQHF.

This CDR3 reads CASSKGGSTYNEQFF. CDR3 coding DNA: TGTGCCAGCAGCAAAGGGGGTTCGACCTACAATGAGCAGTTCTTC. The V and J genes are TRBV28 and TRBJ2-1, with D possibly being TRBD1 (6 bases). The germline CDR1 and CDR2 sequences are MDHEN and SYDVKM. V lost 6 bases to trimming and J lost 2 bases, with 14 bases between them. The CDR3 has 15 amino acids.

The genes are TRBV7-2 and TRBJ2-5, with TRBD2 identical over 7 bases. The J call is uncertain, as TRBJ2-1 better fits the DNA end. The CDR3 loop spans 17 amino acids. CDR1 is SGHTA and CDR2 is FQGNSA in the germline V gene. The CDR3 loop reads CASSSTRGVLADNEQFF. The CDR3 DNA reads TGTGCCAGCAGCTCAACCCGAGGAGTGCTAGCGGACAATGAGCAGTTCTTC.

The rearrangement joins TRBV7-4 to TRBJ2-4; perhaps TRBD1 as D (5 bases). CDR1 is SGHVT, CDR2 SQSDAQ, per germline. This CDR3 has 16 residues. V was shortened by 1 base and J by 2 bases, with 12 bases between the two germline ends. The CDR3 DNA reads TGTGCCAGCAGCTTAGATGGGGCAGGGTCCAAAAACATTCAGTACTTC. The encoded protein is CASSLDGAGSKNIQYF.

This rearrangement joins TRBV5-5 to TRBJ1-1; a weak D match, TRBD1 (6 bases). CDR1 is SGHKS and CDR2 is YYEKEE in the germline V gene (reference sequence). This CDR3 has 14 amino acids. V gave up 1 base and J gave up 4 bases, with 11 bases separating them. CDR3: CASSLNRGGTEAFF. The CDR3 DNA reads as TGTGCCAGCAGCTTGAATCGAGGGGGCACTGAAGCTTTCTTT.

This chain uses TRBV7-2 with TRBJ1-2; 10 bases agree with TRBD1. The CDR3 runs 15 residues. V lost 6 bases and J lost 4; bases outside the gene matches: 8. CDR1 is SGHTA, CDR2 FQGNSA, per germline. Here the CDR3 reads CASRGQGQGSYGYTF. The CDR3 bases are TGTGCCAGCAGGGGCCAGGGACAGGGGAGCTATGGCTACACCTTC.

This clonotype was detected only once. The genes are TRBV6-9 and TRBJ1-1; perhaps TRBD1 as D (6 bases). Germline lookup yields CDR1 MNHGY and CDR2 SVAAGI. CDR3 length: 13 amino acids. The ends were cut back, 6 bases at V and 2 bases at J, with 10 bases in the middle. The CDR3 loop is CASSHRENTEAFF. The DNA for the CDR3 is TGTGCCAGCAGCCACAGGGAAAACACTGAAGCTTTCTTT.